Presented here are 23 T cell receptor beta chains from one specimen sequenced in a study of T cell changes during pregnancy in multiple sclerosis. The table came from immunoSEQ multiplex PCR; TCRdb's copy has only in-frame clones and leaves some out. The sample holds around 45,000 clones, under 95% seen once. The sample was CD4+ T cells from peripheral blood mononuclear cells, taken in the third trimester of pregnancy. These receptors all come from a female donor with multiple sclerosis, enrolled in a pregnancy study.

As DNA, the CDR3 is TGTGCCAGCAGCTTAGCGATTGGGACAGCCTACGAGCAGTACTTC. Translating gives CASSLAIGTAYEQYF. This chain links TRBV7-2 with TRBJ2-7, with TRBD1 identical over 7 bases. The CDR3 is 15 amino acids. Germline CDR1 and CDR2: SGHTA and FQGNSA. Trimming cost V 0 bases and J 2 bases; bases outside gene matches: 4. The full variable domain, rest sourced from reference TRBV7-2 and TRBJ2-7, is GAGVSQSPSNKVTEKGKDVELRCDPISGHTALYWYRQSLGQGLEFLIYFQGNSAPDKSGLPSDRFSAERTGGSVSTLTIQRTQQEDSAVYLCASSLAIGTAYEQYFGPGTRLTVT.

The chain combines TRBV6-6 with TRBJ1-2; no clear D. Germline CDR1 and CDR2: MNHNY and SVGAGI (reference sequence). CDR3 length: 15 amino acids. The V gene lost 2 bases and the J gene lost 2 bases, with 12 bases spanning the gap. The CDR3 DNA reads TGTGCCAGCAGTTACGGGCAGATACTCAACTATGGCTACACCTTC. Amino acid sequence: CASSYGQILNYGYTF.

This chain connects TRBV21-1 to TRBJ2-1; whether TRBD2, the table's D call, matches the DNA was not checked. TRBV21-1 is classified as a pseudogene. The length of the CDR3 is 14 residues. The CDR3, as DNA: TGTGCCAGCAGCAATGGGCGGCTGTGCGGGGAGCAGTTCTTC. This codes for CASSNGRLCGEQFF.

The CDR3 DNA reads as TGCGCCCACTCCGGGGGGCCTTGGGAGACCCAGTACTTC. This sequence encodes CAHSGGPWETQYF. The rearrangement joins TRBV23-1 to TRBJ2-5, with TRBD2 as a possible D gene (7 bases). TRBV23-1 is assigned to the ORF class and has an uncertain function. Trimming left V 11 bases short and J 5 bases short, with 18 bases between. The CDR3 spans 13 residues.

V usage is TRBV7-2 and J usage is TRBJ2-1; D unresolved. Germline assignment: CDR1 SGHTA and CDR2 FQGNSA. CDR3 length: 13 residues. V lost 2 bases and J lost 7, with 9 bases in between. CDR3 sequence (DNA): TGTGCCAGCAGCTTACTCGGGTGGAATGAGCAGTTCTTC. Protein product: CASSLLGWNEQFF.

The chain recombines TRBV6-6 with TRBJ1-5; a weak D match, TRBD1 (6 bases). CDR3 length: 15 residues. The V and J ends lost 2 bases and 5 bases respectively, with 13 bases between them. Looked up from germline, CDR1 is MNHNY and CDR2 is SVGAGI (reference sequence). In nucleotides, the CDR3 is TGTGCCAGCAGTTACGGGGGCGCCGAACATCAGCCCCAGCATTTT. This codes for CASSYGGAEHQPQHF.

The chain combines TRBV5-1 with TRBJ2-7; 7 bases line up with TRBD2. CDR1 is SGHRS, CDR2 YFSETQ, per germline. The J segment lost 3 bases and the V segment lost 4 bases, leaving 4 bases of the junction unmatched. The CDR3 has 13 residues. The CDR3 coding sequence is TGCGCCAGCAGCCACGGGGGGAACTACGAGCAGTACTTC. This sequence encodes CASSHGGNYEQYF.

The chain combines TRBV15 with TRBJ2-2, with 8 nucleotides matching TRBD1. V was pared by 0 bases and J by 2 bases, with 5 bases of the junction left unmatched. CDR3 length: 17 residues. Germline CDR1 LNHNV, CDR2 YYDKDF (reference sequence). The CDR3 loop is CATSRDPGTGNTGELFF. The CDR3 DNA reads TGTGCCACCAGCAGAGATCCGGGGACAGGTAACACCGGGGAGCTGTTTTTT.

The V call is TRBV5-1, the J call TRBJ2-1; 9 nucleotides match TRBD1. V dropped 4 bases and J dropped 1; count of bases not matched to a gene: 3. This CDR3 has 15 residues. CDR1 and CDR2 from the germline V gene are SGHRS and YFSETQ. The CDR3 sequence is CASSRDRVSYNEQFF. CDR3 in DNA: TGCGCCAGCAGCAGGGACAGGGTTTCCTACAATGAGCAGTTCTTC.

The V call is TRBV5-1, the J call TRBJ2-7; 7 bases map to TRBD1. The CDR3 sequence is 14 residues long. From germline, CDR1 is SGHRS and CDR2 YFSETQ. V lost 5 bases and J lost 9; bases outside the gene matches: 14. CDR3 loop: CASSPGTAAFGQYF. The CDR3 DNA follows: TGCGCCAGCAGTCCCGGGACAGCAGCTTTTGGGCAGTACTTC. Together with reference TRBV5-1 and TRBJ2-7, the CDR3 gives the full variable domain: KAGVTQTPRYLIKTRGQQVTLSCSPISGHRSVSWYQQTPGQGLQFLFEYFSETQRNKGNFPGRFSGRQFSNSRSEMNVSTLELGDSALYLCASSPGTAAFGQYFGPGTRLTVT.

The chain joins TRBV7-6 to TRBJ2-5; possibly TRBD1 for D (5 bases). This CDR3 spans 14 amino acids. Trimming took 5 bases from V and 2 from J, leaving 12 bases between them. Germline CDR1 reads SGHVS; CDR2 reads FNYEAQ. The CDR3 reads CASSPQGLQETQYF. CDR3 in DNA: TGTGCCAGCAGCCCCCAGGGATTACAAGAGACCCAGTACTTC.

V and J are TRBV5-8 and TRBJ1-5; no definite D call. V dropped 4 bases and J dropped 9 bases, with 29 bases sitting between them. The CDR3 spans 18 residues. From germline, CDR1 is SGHTS and CDR2 YDEGEE. The CDR3 DNA follows: TGTGCCAGCAGCCCTCTTCGCATCCGGATTGGGGAGGAGAGGCCCCAGCATTTT. It specifies CASSPLRIRIGEERPQHF.

The chain has TRBV15 and TRBJ1-2; weak D call: TRBD1 (5 bases). From germline, CDR1 is LNHNV and CDR2 YYDKDF (reference sequence). This CDR3 has 16 residues. The V gene lost 0 bases and the J gene lost 4 bases, with 15 bases spanning the gap. This chain's CDR3 is CATSRDFVLGGYGYTF. CDR3 nucleotides: TGTGCCACCAGCAGAGATTTCGTCCTGGGGGGCTATGGCTACACCTTC.

The gene calls are TRBV7-9 and TRBJ2-2; TRBD2 aligns across 8 bases. V trimming: 3 bases; J trimming: 3 bases; junction bases outside the gene matches: 3. CDR1 is SEHNR and CDR2 is FQNEAQ in the germline V gene (reference sequence). The length of the CDR3 is 15 residues. This chain's CDR3 is CASSFGGAYTGELFF. The CDR3 DNA reads TGTGCCAGCAGCTTCGGGGGGGCATACACCGGGGAGCTGTTTTTT.

The rearrangement links TRBV19 to TRBJ2-7; TRBD1 is a possible D gene (5 bases). This CDR3 has 13 residues. CDR1 and CDR2 from the germline V gene are LNHDA and SQIVND (reference sequence). Trimming left V 3 bases short and J 3 bases short, with 9 bases between. The CDR3 DNA reads as TGTGCCAGTAGTATGGGGCCTGACTACGAGCAGTACTTC. As protein: CASSMGPDYEQYF.

V usage is TRBV2 and J usage is TRBJ2-4; 9 bases are a match to TRBD1. With 8 bases clipped from V and 7 bases from J, the junction kept 6 bases outside the gene matches. CDR1 is SNHLY and CDR2 is FYNNEI in the germline V gene. This CDR3 spans 13 amino acids. The CDR3 DNA is TGTGCCAGCCTCGGGACAGGGACTAACATTCAGTACTTC. Its translation: CASLGTGTNIQYF.

Details on this clone: The junction does not match germline at one end; this may be a read error. The chain is built from TRBV11-3 and TRBJ2-1, with 12 positions matching TRBD2. CDR1 SGHNT and CDR2 YENEEA come from the germline V gene. The CDR3 is 13 residues long. CDR3 bases: TGTGCCAGCAGCTTGGCAGCTAGCGGGAGGGCCGTCTTC. It encodes CASSLAASGRAVF.

This rearrangement joins TRBV4-1 to TRBJ2-1; 9 bases line up with TRBD2. Unmatched junction bases numbered 12, after V lost 4 bases and J lost 2 bases. The CDR3 is 18 residues long. CDR1 and CDR2 (germline): MGHRA, YSYEKL. This CDR3 is CASSPQLLAGVTYNEQFF. CDR3 nucleotides: TGCGCCAGCAGCCCCCAGCTATTAGCGGGAGTAACCTACAATGAGCAGTTCTTC.

V usage is TRBV9 and J usage is TRBJ1-1, with D possibly being TRBD1 (6 bases). Germline CDR1 reads SGDLS; CDR2 reads YYNGEE. Between the trimmed V and J ends, which lost 2 bases and 5 bases, there was a span of 19 bases. This CDR3 comprises 16 residues. The CDR3 loop reads CASSVAIGGVGTEAFF. As DNA, the CDR3 is TGTGCCAGCAGCGTGGCTATTGGGGGCGTCGGGACTGAAGCTTTCTTT.

This clone was found once. CDR3 loop: CASSRGLAGVYEQYF. The CDR3 DNA reads TGTGCCAGCAGCCGGGGACTAGCGGGAGTGTACGAGCAGTACTTC. The rearrangement links TRBV4-2 to TRBJ2-7; TRBD2 matches at 14 bases. V dropped 4 bases and J dropped 4; count of bases not matched to a gene: 3. CDR1 and CDR2 (germline): LGHNA, YNFKEQ. The CDR3 is made up of 15 amino acids.

This chain connects TRBV28 to TRBJ1-5, with D maybe TRBD1 (6 bases). The CDR3 has 14 amino acids. The germline gives CDR1 MDHEN, CDR2 SYDVKM. The V and J ends lost 5 bases and 7 bases respectively, with 15 bases between them. In DNA, the CDR3 is TGTGCCAGCAGTCTCGCCCCAGGGGAACAGCCCCAGCATTTT. Translating gives CASSLAPGEQPQHF.

The gene calls are TRBV6-6 and TRBJ1-2, with no clear D. Trimming cost V 5 bases and J 3 bases, with 13 bases left between them. Per the germline V gene, CDR1 is MNHNY and CDR2 is SVGAGI (reference sequence). This CDR3 has 14 residues. This CDR3 is CASSPSQEYYGYTF. The CDR3 coding sequence is TGTGCCAGCAGTCCAAGCCAGGAATACTATGGCTACACCTTC.

This chain connects TRBV5-1 to TRBJ2-5, with 13 bases identical to TRBD2. V trimming: 6 bases; J trimming: 5 bases; junction bases outside the gene matches: 13. In germline, CDR1 is SGHRS, CDR2 YFSETQ. This CDR3 contains 17 residues. DNA for the CDR3: TGCGCCAGCAATGGTTACCGGACTAGCGGGAGCCAGGAGACCCAGTACTTC. Amino acids: CASNGYRTSGSQETQYF.